The 17 T cell receptor beta chains below all came from one sample that was sequenced in a study of cytomegalovirus exposure and HLA in healthy donors. 13 Jbeta primers and 60 Vbeta primers were used for the PCR. Libraries were prepared by immunoSEQ multiplex PCR; TCRdb keeps only in-frame clonotypes and omits some of them. This table holds roughly 190,000 clones, 84% found once. The material sequenced was PBMCs. The source is a woman in her fifties or sixties in good health and CMV-seropositive.

The chain recombines TRBV7-9 with TRBJ2-1; 9 bases are shared with TRBD2. From germline, CDR1 is SEHNR and CDR2 FQNEAQ (reference sequence). The CDR3 has 17 amino acids. The V gene end was trimmed by 2 bases and the J gene end by 4 bases; junction bases not matched to a gene: 9. CDR3 nucleotide sequence: TGTGCCAGCAGCTTACATGGGCAGCGGGGGGTTTACAATGAGCAGTTCTTC. This codes for CASSLHGQRGVYNEQFF.

V gene TRBV4-1 combines with J gene TRBJ2-5, with TRBD1 matching over 10 bases. This CDR3 has 16 amino acids. Germline V CDR1 and CDR2: MGHRA, YSYEKL. V gave up 1 base and J gave up 4 bases; unmatched junction bases: 6. In nucleotides, the CDR3 is TGCGCCAGCAGCCAAGCCCCGGGACAGGGGCGAGAGACCCAGTACTTC. It translates to CASSQAPGQGRETQYF.

The genes are TRBV5-1 and TRBJ1-2; 9 bases are a match to TRBD1. The V segment lost 2 bases and the J segment 6 bases; nucleotides outside the gene matches: 2. The germline CDR1 and CDR2 sequences are SGHRS and YFSETQ. The CDR3 loop spans 13 amino acids. CDR3 in amino acids: CASSFDRGDGYTF. The CDR3 region has the DNA TGCGCCAGCAGCTTCGACAGGGGGGATGGCTACACCTTC.

A note on this clone: Other DNA sequences of this sample code for an identical CDR3. The chain uses TRBV7-9 and TRBJ1-2, with TRBD1 identical over 10 bases. The CDR3 contains 15 residues. With V trimmed by 5 bases and J by 2 bases, 5 bases remained unmatched. CDR1 is SEHNR, CDR2 FQNEAQ, per germline (reference sequence). CDR3 sequence: CASSPGQGHNYGYTF. CDR3 DNA sequence: TGTGCCAGCAGCCCGGGACAGGGGCACAACTATGGCTACACCTTC.

This chain joins TRBV4-2 and TRBJ2-5; 9 bases line up with TRBD2. J was trimmed by 5 bases and V by 1 base; bases with no gene match: 8. The CDR3 contains 16 residues. From germline, CDR1 is LGHNA and CDR2 YNFKEQ. CDR3 nucleotides: TGTGCCAGCAGCCAAGTCGCGGGGGGGCGTCAGGAGACCCAGTACTTC. Translation gives CASSQVAGGRQETQYF.

This rearrangement joins TRBV25-1 to TRBJ2-3; D call uncertain. V lost 5 bases, J lost 1 base, and 7 bases lay in between. The CDR3 spans 13 residues. CDR1 MGHDK and CDR2 SYGVNS come from the germline V gene. The chain's CDR3 is CASSPSGTDTQYF. The CDR3, as DNA: TGTGCCAGCAGTCCTTCCGGCACAGATACGCAGTATTTT.

The chain is built from TRBV19 and TRBJ2-3; the D is unclear. This CDR3 region has 13 residues. The germline V and J ends were trimmed by 4 bases and 5 bases, with 10 bases remaining between them. Germline lookup yields CDR1 LNHDA and CDR2 SQIVND (reference sequence). The CDR3 bases are TGTGCCAGTAGTACAGAGTTTAAAGATACGCAGTATTTT. It codes for CASSTEFKDTQYF.

A few counts support this clone. The chain recombines TRBV18 with TRBJ2-5; D may be TRBD2 (6 bases). V was shortened by 3 bases and J by 0 bases, with 14 bases between the two germline ends. The CDR3 length is 16 residues. Germline loops: CDR1 KGHSH, CDR2 LQKENI. The CDR3 DNA sequence: TGTGCCAGCTCACCCCTCCCGGGGGTGTACCAAGAGACCCAGTACTTC. Protein: CASSPLPGVYQETQYF.

The rearrangement joins TRBV7-9 to TRBJ1-6; the match to TRBD1 covers 7 bases. The CDR3 is 15 residues long. Germline lookup yields CDR1 SEHNR and CDR2 FQNEAQ (reference sequence). The ends lost 1 base at V and 5 bases at J; junction bases unmatched: 2. CDR3 in DNA: TGTGCCAGCAGCTTAGAGACAGGGAATAATTCACCCCTCCACTTT. It specifies CASSLETGNNSPLHF.

The rearrangement uses TRBV4-1 and TRBJ2-1; a possible D gene is TRBD1 (5 bases). The length of the CDR3 is 14 residues. V lost 3 bases, J lost 6 bases, and 12 bases lay in between. Germline V gene data show CDR1 as MGHRA and CDR2 as YSYEKL. CDR3 loop: CASSQVGQPNEQFF. CDR3 sequence (DNA): TGCGCCAGCAGCCAGGTCGGACAACCCAATGAGCAGTTCTTC.

The rearrangement uses TRBV2 and TRBJ2-1; 9 bases map to TRBD2. J lost 7 bases, V lost 7 bases, and 14 bases had no gene match. The CDR3 loop spans 16 amino acids. Germline-derived CDR1 and CDR2 are SNHLY and FYNNEI. This CDR3 reads CASTERGTSFRNEQFF. The CDR3 nucleotides read TGTGCCAGCACCGAACGGGGGACTAGCTTTAGAAATGAGCAGTTCTTC. The whole variable domain, remainder taken from reference TRBV2 and TRBJ2-1, is EPEVTQTPSHQVTQMGQEVILRCVPISNHLYFYWYRQILGQKVEFLVSFYNNEISEKSEIFDDQFSVERPDGSNFTLKIRSTKLEDSAMYFCASTERGTSFRNEQFFGPGTRLTVL.

The chain is built from TRBV5-1 and TRBJ1-6, with TRBD1 matching over 7 bases. Trimming removed 4 bases from V and 10 bases from J; junction bases left unmatched: 8. Germline assignment: CDR1 SGHRS and CDR2 YFSETQ. The CDR3 spans 14 residues. The CDR3 region has the DNA TGCGCCAGCAGCACCGACAGGGATTTGTCACCCCTCCACTTT. Amino acids: CASSTDRDLSPLHF.

The gene calls are TRBV4-1 and TRBJ2-6; 9 nucleotides line up with TRBD1. The J segment lost 0 bases and the V segment lost 4 bases, leaving 1 base of the junction unmatched. CDR3 length: 16 residues. The germline CDR1 and CDR2 sequences are MGHRA and YSYEKL. The CDR3: CASSRDRASGANVLTF. CDR3 DNA: TGCGCCAGCAGCCGGGACAGGGCCTCTGGGGCCAACGTCCTGACTTTC.

The CDR3 DNA follows: TGTGCCAGCAGCCCGGCGGGCGGACGTTACGAGCAGTACTTC. This sequence encodes CASSPAGGRYEQYF. The J gene is TRBJ2-7, the V gene TRBV7-6; the D gene is possibly TRBD2 (5 bases). CDR3 length equals 14 residues. Germline lookup yields CDR1 SGHVS and CDR2 FNYEAQ. V was cut by 5 bases and J by 4 bases, with 15 bases left in between.

The V and J genes are TRBV7-3 and TRBJ2-7, with D unclear. Deletions cut 10 bases from V and 0 bases from J, with 13 bases between. The CDR3 spans 13 residues. Germline V gene lookup returns CDR1 SGHTA and CDR2 FQGTGA. CDR3 sequence reads: CATRVTASYEQYF. The DNA of the CDR3 is TGTGCCACCCGGGTCACCGCCTCCTACGAGCAGTACTTC.

This clone was seen a single time. The V and J genes are TRBV4-2 and TRBJ2-1, with 12 bases lining up with TRBD2. The V gene's germline CDR1 is LGHNA and CDR2 YNFKEQ. After removal of 1 base from V and 2 bases from J, the junction contained 3 bases not matched to a gene. The length of the CDR3 is 17 residues. The CDR3 nucleotides are TGTGCCAGCAGCCAAGCCACTAGCGGGGGGACCTACAATGAGCAGTTCTTC. Translated: CASSQATSGGTYNEQFF.

This clone is a singleton in its sample. The chain is built from TRBV10-3 and TRBJ2-1, with 7 bases that match TRBD2. From germline, CDR1 is ENHRY and CDR2 SYGVKD. After removal of 6 bases from V and 8 bases from J, the junction contained 10 bases not matched to a gene. CDR3 length equals 14 residues. DNA of the CDR3: TGTGCCATCAGGGGGGGGGAGGGGAGGGATGAGCAGTTCTTC. Amino acids: CAIRGGEGRDEQFF.